This T cell receptor (beta chain) was documented in a study of cytomegalovirus exposure and HLA in healthy donors. The overall study: Falling in the Caucasian-associated ancestry cluster were about four fifths of about 400 genotyped donors.

Findings of the study overall: Cytomegalovirus-associated TCR beta chains were listed, numbering over 150.

Regarding this clone: The antigen remains undetermined.

With 60 Vbeta and 13 Jbeta primers, the PCR was carried out. Produced via immunoSEQ multiplex PCR; TCRdb's table is partial and in-frame only. The data show 65,000 to 85,000 clones, more than 60% seen once. This CDR3 spans 17 amino acids. Germline V gene lookup returns CDR1 SGHTA and CDR2 FQGTGA. V was clipped by 5 bases and J by 9 bases, with 26 bases between them. The chain employs TRBV7-3 and TRBJ1-5; TRBD1 might be the D (5 bases). The source is a man aged 50 to 59 in good health and CMV-seropositive. Sequences were obtained from PBMCs. CDR3: CASSLYQPTVGHGPQHF. In DNA form, the CDR3 reads TGTGCCAGCAGCCTATACCAACCCACCGTCGGACATGGGCCCCAGCATTTT. Using reference TRBV7-3 and TRBJ1-5 for the parts outside the CDR3, the full variable domain is GAGVSQTPSNKVTEKGKYVELRCDPISGHTALYWYRQSLGQGPEFLIYFQGTGAADDSGLPNDRFFAVRPEGSVSTLKIQRTERGDSAVYLCASSLYQPTVGHGPQHFGDGTRLSIL.